Shown below are 6 T cell receptor beta chains from a single sample sequenced in a study of cytomegalovirus exposure and HLA in healthy donors. This PCR relied on a set of 60 Vbeta primers and 13 Jbeta primers. TCRdb keeps only in-frame clones here, not all; method: immunoSEQ multiplex PCR. Its listing shows around 120,000 clones. Sample: PBMCs. The receptors here all came from a man in his late teens or twenties in good health and CMV-seronegative.

The J gene is TRBJ2-7, the V gene TRBV6-1; 7 bases are a match to TRBD1. Germline-derived CDR1 and CDR2 are MNHNS and SASEGT. The CDR3 is 15 amino acids. With V trimmed by 7 bases and J by 0 bases, 9 bases remained unmatched. The chain's CDR3 is CASILRQGVSYEQYF. The CDR3 DNA is TGTGCCAGCATTCTTCGACAGGGAGTCTCCTACGAGCAGTACTTC.

V gene TRBV6-1 combines with J gene TRBJ2-5, with D perhaps matching TRBD2 (5 bases). The germline V gene encodes CDR1 MNHNS and CDR2 SASEGT. The V end was cut by 2 bases, the J end by 5 bases, with 12 bases between. This CDR3 spans 14 amino acids. CDR3 bases: TGTGCCAGCAGTGAAAACGGTCGGAGGGAGACCCAGTACTTC. It specifies CASSENGRRETQYF.

In DNA, the CDR3 is TGTGCCACCAGCAGGGGTTACGGGAGGCTCGAGCAGTACTTC. It specifies CATSRGYGRLEQYF. J is TRBJ2-7 and V is TRBV15; 7 positions agree with TRBD2. The germline V gene encodes CDR1 LNHNV and CDR2 YYDKDF (reference sequence). The CDR3 runs to 14 residues. V gave up 3 bases and J gave up 6 bases; unmatched junction bases: 8.

V and J are TRBV28 and TRBJ2-7; TRBD1 agrees at 8 bases. Germline V lookup: CDR1 MDHEN, CDR2 SYDVKM. This CDR3 is built from 14 residues. J gave up 4 bases and V 5 bases, and 7 bases lay outside the gene matches. The CDR3 DNA sequence: TGTGCCAGCAGTCTTACAGGGGGACCGTACGAGCAGTACTTC. Translating gives CASSLTGGPYEQYF.

The J gene is TRBJ2-4, the V gene TRBV28, with TRBD2 matching 8 bases. CDR3 length: 15 residues. Trimming at V came to 5 bases and at J to 1 base, leaving 4 bases not matched to a gene. Germline V gene sequence: CDR1 MDHEN, CDR2 SYDVKM. CDR3 in amino acids: CASSRRTSAKNIQYF. In nucleotides, the CDR3 is TGTGCCAGCAGTCGCAGGACTAGCGCCAAAAACATTCAGTACTTC.

The rearrangement joins TRBV5-4 to TRBJ2-7; 9 bases fit TRBD1. Trimming removed 5 bases from V and 0 bases from J; junction bases left unmatched: 3. The CDR3 extends over 14 amino acids. Germline loops: CDR1 SGHNT, CDR2 YYREEE (reference sequence). CDR3 in amino acids: CASRSDRGSYEQYF. The CDR3 coding sequence is TGTGCCAGCAGATCGGACAGGGGCTCCTACGAGCAGTACTTC.